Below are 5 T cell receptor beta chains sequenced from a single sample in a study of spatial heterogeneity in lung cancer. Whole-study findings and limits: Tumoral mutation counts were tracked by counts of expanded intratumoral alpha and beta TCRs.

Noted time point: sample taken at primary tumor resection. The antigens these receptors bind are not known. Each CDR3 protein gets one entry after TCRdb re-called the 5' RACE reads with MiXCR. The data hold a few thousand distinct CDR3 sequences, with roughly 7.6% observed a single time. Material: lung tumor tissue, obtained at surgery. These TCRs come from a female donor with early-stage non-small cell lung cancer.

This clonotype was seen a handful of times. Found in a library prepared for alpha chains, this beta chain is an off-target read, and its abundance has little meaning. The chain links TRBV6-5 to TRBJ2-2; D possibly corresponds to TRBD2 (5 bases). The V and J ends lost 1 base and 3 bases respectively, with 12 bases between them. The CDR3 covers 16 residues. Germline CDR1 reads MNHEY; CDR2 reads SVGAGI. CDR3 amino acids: CASSYLEETHTGELFF. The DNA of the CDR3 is TGTGCCAGCAGTTACTTGGAGGAGACCCACACCGGGGAGCTGTTTTTT.

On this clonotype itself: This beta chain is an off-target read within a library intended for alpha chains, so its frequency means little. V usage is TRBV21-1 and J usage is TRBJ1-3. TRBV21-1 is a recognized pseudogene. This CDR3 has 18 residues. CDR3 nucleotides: TGTGCCAGCAGCTCACCCTCCACGGCAGGTCCCTCTGGAAACACCATATATTTT. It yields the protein CASSSPSTAGPSGNTIYF.

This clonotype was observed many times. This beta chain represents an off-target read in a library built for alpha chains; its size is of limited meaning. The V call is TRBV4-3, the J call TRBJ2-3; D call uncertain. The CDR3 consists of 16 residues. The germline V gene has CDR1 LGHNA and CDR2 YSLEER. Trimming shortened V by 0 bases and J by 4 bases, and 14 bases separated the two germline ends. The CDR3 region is CASSQDYKGRPDTQYF. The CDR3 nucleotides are TGCGCCAGCAGCCAAGATTACAAGGGCAGGCCAGATACGCAGTATTTT.

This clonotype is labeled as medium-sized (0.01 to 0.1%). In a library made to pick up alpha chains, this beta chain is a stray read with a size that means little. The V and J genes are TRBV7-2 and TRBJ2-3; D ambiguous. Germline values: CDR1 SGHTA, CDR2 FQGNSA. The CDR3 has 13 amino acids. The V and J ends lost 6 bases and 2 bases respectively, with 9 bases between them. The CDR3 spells CASRPQNTDTQYF. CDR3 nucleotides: TGTGCCAGCAGACCCCAGAACACAGATACGCAGTATTTT.

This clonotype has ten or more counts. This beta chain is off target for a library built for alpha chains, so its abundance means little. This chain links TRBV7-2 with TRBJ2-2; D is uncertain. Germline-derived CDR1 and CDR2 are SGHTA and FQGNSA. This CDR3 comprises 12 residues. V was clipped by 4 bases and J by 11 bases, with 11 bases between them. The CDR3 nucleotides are TGTGCCAGCAGCTCTGGGCTCAGCGAGCTGTTTTTT. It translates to CASSSGLSELFF.